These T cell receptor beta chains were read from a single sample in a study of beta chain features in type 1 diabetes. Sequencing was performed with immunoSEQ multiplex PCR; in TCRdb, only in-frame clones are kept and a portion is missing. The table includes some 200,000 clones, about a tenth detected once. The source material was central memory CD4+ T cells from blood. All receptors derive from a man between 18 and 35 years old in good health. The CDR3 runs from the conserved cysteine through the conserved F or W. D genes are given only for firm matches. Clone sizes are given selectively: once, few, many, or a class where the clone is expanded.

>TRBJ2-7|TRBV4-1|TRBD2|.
TGCGCCAGCAGCCAATATGGGACTAGCGGGAGGATCTACGAGCAGTACTTC
CASSQYGTSGRIYEQYF
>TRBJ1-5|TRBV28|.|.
TGTGCCAGCAGTTTATTAAAGGGGAGTAGCAATCAGCCCCAGCATTTT
CASSLLKGSSNQPQHF
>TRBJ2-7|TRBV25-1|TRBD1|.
TGTGCCAGCAGTGAATCTGGGACAGGCTCCTACGAGCAGTACTTC
CASSESGTGSYEQYF
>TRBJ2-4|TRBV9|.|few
TGTGCCAGCAGCGCTGCGGGGCAAGGGGACATTCAGTACTTC
CASSAAGQGDIQYF
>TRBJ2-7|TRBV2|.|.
TGTGCCAGCAGTGCCGGGGAGTCCTACGAGCAGTACTTC
CASSAGESYEQYF
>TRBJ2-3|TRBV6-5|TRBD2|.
TGTGCCAGCAGTTCGACTAGCGTCGCAGATACGCAGTATTTT
CASSSTSVADTQYF
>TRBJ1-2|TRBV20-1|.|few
TGCAGTGCTAGAGCCCAAAGGGGCTACACCTTC
CSARAQRGYTF
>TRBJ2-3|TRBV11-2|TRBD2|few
TGTGCCAGCAGCTTAACGCGGGAGCCAGGGGATACGCAGTATTTT
CASSLTREPGDTQYF
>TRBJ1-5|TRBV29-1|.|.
TGCAGCGCCGGGACTACGGATCAGCCCCAGCATTTT
CSAGTTDQPQHF
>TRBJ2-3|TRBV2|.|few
TGTGCCAGCAGGACGAGCACAGATACGCAGTATTTT
CASRTSTDTQYF
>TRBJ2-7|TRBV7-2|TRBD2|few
TGTGCCAGCAGCTTAGGGACTAGCGGGCTCTCCTACGAGCAGTACTTC
CASSLGTSGLSYEQYF
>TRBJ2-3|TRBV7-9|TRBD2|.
TGTGCCAGCAGCTTAACTAGCGGGTCCGGGGATACGCAGTATTTT
CASSLTSGSGDTQYF
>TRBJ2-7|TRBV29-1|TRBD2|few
TGCAGCGTCCGGGTGCGTAGCGGGACCTTTGTACCCTACGAGCAGTACTTC
CSVRVRSGTFVPYEQYF
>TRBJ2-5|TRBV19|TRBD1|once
TGTGCCAGTAGTTCCGGGACAGGGACCCTCCCTGAGCAGTACTTC
CASSSGTGTLPEQYF
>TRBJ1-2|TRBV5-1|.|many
TGCGCCAGCAGCTCGGAGGGAAATACGGGACAACCTTATGGCTACACCTTC
CASSSEGNTGQPYGYTF
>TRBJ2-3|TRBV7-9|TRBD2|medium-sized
TGTGCCAGCAGCTCCCGAGTGGCTAGCGGCACTAGCACAGATACGCAGTATTTT
CASSSRVASGTSTDTQYF
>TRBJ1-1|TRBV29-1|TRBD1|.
TGCAGCGTTGTAGACAGGGTAAACACTGAAGCTTTCTTT
CSVVDRVNTEAFF
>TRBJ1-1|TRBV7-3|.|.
TGTGCCAGCAGCTTATCGGGGTCCACTGAAGCTTTCTTT
CASSLSGSTEAFF
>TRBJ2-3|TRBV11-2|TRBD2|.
TGTGCCAGCAGCTTAGATCCAGGCGGGGCTAGCGGGAGGGATACGCAGTATTTT
CASSLDPGGASGRDTQYF
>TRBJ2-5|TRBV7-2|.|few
TGTGCCAGCAGCTTAGGCCTAGCGCAGACCCAGTACTTC
CASSLGLAQTQYF
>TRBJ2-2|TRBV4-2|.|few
TGTGCCAGCAGCCAAGAGGCTTCCAGCCTCACCGGGGAGCTGTTTTTT
CASSQEASSLTGELFF
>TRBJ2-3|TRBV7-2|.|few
TGTGCCAGCAGCCCCTTAAACGATCAGGGGCAGTATTTT
CASSPLNDQGQYF
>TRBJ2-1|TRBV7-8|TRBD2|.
TGTGCCAGCAGCTTGGTGGGACTAGCGGGCAAGGAGCAGTTCTTC
CASSLVGLAGKEQFF
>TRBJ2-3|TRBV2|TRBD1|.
TGTGCCAGTCGGACAGGGTCTGAGGATACGCAGTATTTT
CASRTGSEDTQYF
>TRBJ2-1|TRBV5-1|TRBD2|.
TGCGCCAGCAGCGGGCCGACTAGCGCTAGCTCCTACAATGAGCAGTTCTTC
CASSGPTSASSYNEQFF
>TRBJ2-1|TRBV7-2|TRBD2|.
TGTGCCAGCAGCCCCCCCAAGGGCGGGAGTGATGAGCAGTTCTTC
CASSPPKGGSDEQFF
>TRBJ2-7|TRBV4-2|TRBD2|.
TGTGCCAGCAGCCAAGATTTTGCGGGGACTACCTACGAGCAGTACTTC
CASSQDFAGTTYEQYF
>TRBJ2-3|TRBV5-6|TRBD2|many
TGTGCCAGCAGCCCGATACTAGCGAGCGGAGTCTCAGATACGCAGTATTTT
CASSPILASGVSDTQYF
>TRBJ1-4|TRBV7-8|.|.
TGTGCCAGCAGCAAGGACAGTAATGAAAAACTGTTTTTT
CASSKDSNEKLFF
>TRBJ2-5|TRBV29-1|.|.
TGCAGCGTTGAAAGGTTAGGCTACAGTTCCGAAGAGACCCAGTACTTC
CSVERLGYSSEETQYF
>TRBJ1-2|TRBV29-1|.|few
TGCAGCGTTGAGACAGAGAACTATGGCTACACCTTC
CSVETENYGYTF
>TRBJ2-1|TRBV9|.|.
TGTGCCAGCAGCGTAGCGCGGAGCCCTTACAATGAGCAGTTCTTC
CASSVARSPYNEQFF
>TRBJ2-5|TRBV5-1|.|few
TGCGCCAGCAGCCGCCAAGAGACCCAGTACTTC
CASSRQETQYF
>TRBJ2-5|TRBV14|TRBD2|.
TGTGCCAGCAGCCAATTCGCGGGAGTGCCCCCAGAGACCCAGTACTTC
CASSQFAGVPPETQYF
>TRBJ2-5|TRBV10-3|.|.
TGTGCCATCAGTGAGTCAAGCGAGACCCAGTACTTC
CAISESSETQYF
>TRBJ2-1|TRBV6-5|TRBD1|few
TGTGCCAGCAGATTCCGGGACAGGGCCTGGAATGAGCAGTTCTTC
CASRFRDRAWNEQFF
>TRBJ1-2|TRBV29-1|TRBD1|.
TGCAGCGCCGGAACTTGGACAGGGGAGGGTGGCTACACCTTC
CSAGTWTGEGGYTF
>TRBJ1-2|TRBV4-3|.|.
TGCGCCAGCAGCCAGTACGGCACAGCTCACTATGGCTACACCTTC
CASSQYGTAHYGYTF
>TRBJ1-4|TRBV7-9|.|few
TGTGCCAGCAGCGCCGCGGGTTATAATGAAAAACTGTTTTTT
CASSAAGYNEKLFF
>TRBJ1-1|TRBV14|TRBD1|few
TGTGCCAGCAGAGATCAGGGGGCGCGGGGCACTGAAGCTTTCTTT
CASRDQGARGTEAFF
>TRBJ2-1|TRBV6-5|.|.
TGTGCCAGCAGCTTGGACCGCCTTCGCGAGCAGTTCTTC
CASSLDRLREQFF
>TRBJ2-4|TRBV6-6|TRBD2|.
TGTGCCAGCAGCACCAAGCGGGAGTCAACCAAAAACATTCAGTACTTC
CASSTKRESTKNIQYF
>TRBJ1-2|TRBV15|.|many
TGTGCCACCAGCAGAGGGGTGGGACAAGATAATGGCTACACCTTC
CATSRGVGQDNGYTF
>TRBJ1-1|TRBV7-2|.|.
TGTGCCAGCAGCTTAGGCCCTACAGGGAACACTGAAGCTTTCTTT
CASSLGPTGNTEAFF
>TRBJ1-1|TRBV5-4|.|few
TGTGCCAGCAGCTTTTCTCTGGGGTTGAACACTGAAGCTTTCTTT
CASSFSLGLNTEAFF
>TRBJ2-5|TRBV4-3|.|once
TGCGCCAGAAGCTTAGATAGAAATCAAGAGACCCAGTACTTC
CARSLDRNQETQYF
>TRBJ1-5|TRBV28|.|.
TGTGCCAGCAGTCCACGGGACGGATACAATCAGCCCCAGCATTTT
CASSPRDGYNQPQHF
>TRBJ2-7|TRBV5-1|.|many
TGCGCCAGCAGCTTGGCCTACGGGGCGTACGAGCAGTACTTC
CASSLAYGAYEQYF
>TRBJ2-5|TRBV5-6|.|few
TGTGCCAGCAGTCCAGGGCTTCAAGAGACCCAGTACTTC
CASSPGLQETQYF
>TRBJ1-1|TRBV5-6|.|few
TGTGCCAGCAGCTTAGGATGGGTGGACACTGAAGCTTTCTTT
CASSLGWVDTEAFF
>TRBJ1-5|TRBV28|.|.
TGTGCCAGCAGTTTGCGGCTAACGGCCCAGCATTTT
CASSLRLTAQHF
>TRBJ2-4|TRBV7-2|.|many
TGTGCCAGCAGCAAGAGCTTACTAGCCAAAAACATTCAGTACTTC
CASSKSLLAKNIQYF
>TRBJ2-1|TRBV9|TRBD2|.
TGTGCCAGCAGCGTAGCTACAACTAGCGGGGGGTACAATGAGCAGTTCTTC
CASSVATTSGGYNEQFF
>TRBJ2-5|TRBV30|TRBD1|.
TGTGCCTGGAGAGGGACAGGGAGAGGGGTGTACCAAGAGACCCAGTACTTC
CAWRGTGRGVYQETQYF
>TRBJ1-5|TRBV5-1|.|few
TGCGCCAGCAGCCAGGGACCCGATCAGCCCCAGCATTTT
CASSQGPDQPQHF